This TCR beta chain was sequenced for a study of blood T cell repertoires in COVID-19. About the study: Sources were T cells, B-cell-depleted T cells, or PBMCs; the material itself was cDNA or gDNA.

The germline gives CDR1 SEHNR, CDR2 FQNEAQ (reference sequence). The V and J ends lost 5 bases and 8 bases, in that order; junction bases with no gene match: 9. This CDR3 spans 15 amino acids. Per the original methods: Amplification from reference gene primers served as the basis for estimated nucleated cell counts. TCRdb's table, derived via immunoSEQ multiplex PCR, lists solely in-frame clones and lacks some. V, J and clone size are taken as reported in that table, and D and trimming were inferred from the DNA itself. The sample lists about 220,000 clones; around 82% were seen once. V is TRBV7-9 and J is TRBJ2-1, with 10 bases that match TRBD2. The sample comprised peripheral blood. The receptor was isolated from a woman in her 30s who had recovered from COVID-19. The CDR3 nucleotides read TGTGCCAGCAGCCCCAGCGGGAGGGCCTCGGATGAGCAGTTCTTC. Protein: CASSPSGRASDEQFF.